This TCR beta chain was recorded in a study of T cell clonotyping in hematopoietic cell transplantation. Study results and limitations: Broader posttransplant TCR repertoire diversity was predicted by graft donor and pretransplant recipient Inverse Simpson Index values.

For this clone: Its antigen is not identified.

The CDR3 is 19 residues long. Germline lookup yields CDR1 SGHNT and CDR2 YENEEA. J gave up 7 bases and V 5 bases, and 24 bases lay outside the gene matches. Here immunoSEQ multiplex PCR was the method, and the copy in TCRdb shows in-frame clones only, minus some. Altogether some 10,000 clones are present, around 86% being singletons, with the ten largest covering 15%. Noted time point: recipient sample about 28 days before transplant, after cytoreduction. This clonotype was obtained from a woman aged 45-59 years with chronic myeloid leukemia. Some clones in this sample may be carry-over from other donors' samples. This sample comprised peripheral blood mononuclear cells, obtained before stem cell transplant. The chain is built from TRBV11-3 and TRBJ2-7; 9 positions agree with TRBD2. The CDR3: CASSPFRGIAGEGGREQYF. CDR3 coding DNA: TGTGCCAGCAGCCCTTTCCGGGGGATAGCGGGAGAGGGGGGCAGGGAGCAGTACTTC. Full variable domain (remainder filled in from reference TRBV11-3 and TRBJ2-7): EAGVVQSPRYKIIEKKQPVAFWCNPISGHNTLYWYLQNLGQGPELLIRYENEEAVDDSQLPKDRFSAERLKGVDSTLKIQPAELGDSAVYLCASSPFRGIAGEGGREQYFGPGTRLTVT.